What follows are 21 T cell receptor beta chains derived from one specimen sequenced in a study of CD8+ T cells in alopecia areata. Cutaneous lymph node cells were pooled, and they were sorted using CD4, CD8alpha, NKG2D, NKG2ACE and other markers. RNA was extracted and reverse transcribed into cDNA as the sequencing template. Produced via immunoSEQ multiplex PCR; TCRdb's table is partial and in-frame only. The sample includes 200,000 to 300,000 clones, none of them occurring once. Sequencing used CD4+ T cells sorted from a lymph node. Receptors were obtained from a C3H/HeJ mouse with alopecia areata. The MHC haplotype of this mouse line is H2-k.

This clone occurred a few times. Gene names and germline match the mouse. The CDR3 is cut off 4 residues early in the read; its end comes from the germline J gene. The same CDR3 arises from other DNA sequences in this sample as well. The V gene is TRBV5, the J gene TRBJ2-3; 9 bases map to TRBD1. Germline V gene lookup returns CDR1 LGHNA and CDR2 YNLKQL (reference sequence). V was clipped by 1 base and J by 1 base; unmatched bases: 3. This CDR3 has 16 amino acids. CDR3 DNA (partial): TGTGCCAGCAGCCAAGCCGGGACAGGGCGTGCAGAA. Protein: CASSQAGTGRAE. The whole CDR3 protein is CASSQAGTGRAETLYF.

This clone was detected only a few times. The listed genes are named as in mouse. Read data end 4 residues before the CDR3 end; the end is taken from the germline J gene. The same CDR3 can be traced to other DNA sequences in this sample. This chain links TRBV29 with TRBJ1-2, with 10 positions matching TRBD1. Germline V gene lookup returns CDR1 MSHET and CDR2 SYDVDS. The V and J ends lost 6 bases and 3 bases, in that order; junction bases with no gene match: 1. CDR3 length equals 13 residues. CDR3 region: CASRTGGDSDYTF. The sequenced CDR3 bases are TGTGCTAGCAGGACAGGGGGCGACTCC.

This clone was detected only a few times. Gene names are mouse gene names. The read is 4 residues too short to cover the CDR3 end, so that end is filled in from the germline J gene. The chain employs TRBV19 and TRBJ2-3; D not certain. The germline CDR1 and CDR2 sequences are FNHDT and SITEND (reference sequence). CDR3 length equals 12 residues. With 5 bases removed from V and 2 bases from J, the gap between germline ends came to 6 bases. The sequenced CDR3 bases are TGTGCCAGCAGCCCTTATGCAGAA. Translated, it gives CASSPYAE. The full-length CDR3 reads as CASSPYAETLYF.

This clone was seen more than once but under ten times. The germline and genes are mouse ones. Read sequence stops 4 residues before the CDR3 end, and the germline J gene provides the missing end. The chain links TRBV13-2 to TRBJ1-1; 8 bases match TRBD1. This CDR3 region has 15 residues. Germline-derived CDR1 and CDR2 are NNHNN and SYGAGS (reference sequence). V lost 3 bases and J lost 4; bases outside the gene matches: 8. This CDR3 is CASGGPTGAGTEVFF. The part of the CDR3 DNA that was read is TGTGCCAGCGGTGGACCGACAGGGGCGGGCACA.

With regard to this clone: Gene names refer to mouse genes. The CDR3 is cut off 4 residues early in the read; its end comes from the germline J gene. This chain uses TRBV19 with TRBJ2-1, with 9 bases that match TRBD1. This CDR3 comprises 14 residues. Germline CDR1 and CDR2: FNHDT and SITEND (reference sequence). The CDR3 DNA, read in part, is TGTGCCAGCAGTGTCCCCGGGACAGGGCCT. It translates to CASSVPGTGP. The whole CDR3 sequence is CASSVPGTGPEQFF.

This clone has at least ten counts. Mouse names are used for the genes. Read data end 4 residues before the CDR3 end; the end is taken from the germline J gene. Other DNA sequences of this sample code for an identical CDR3. The chain links TRBV13-1 to TRBJ1-1; 10 bases fit TRBD1. With V trimmed by 4 bases and J by 3 bases, 3 bases remained unmatched. This CDR3 contains 14 residues. Germline CDR1 reads NSHNY; CDR2 reads SYGAGN. Incomplete CDR3 DNA: TGTGCCAGCAGTCGACAGGGGGCCGACACA. It yields the protein CASSRQGADT. The CDR3 in its entirety is CASSRQGADTEVFF.

This clone was recorded many times. Mouse names are used for the genes. The read comes to an end 4 residues before the CDR3 does, leaving the germline J gene to fill in the end. This chain links TRBV3 with TRBJ2-5, with 9 bases fitting TRBD2. In germline, CDR1 is SNHLY, CDR2 FYNGKV (reference sequence). This CDR3 is built from 15 residues. Losses at the gene ends were 5 bases for V and 0 bases for J; bases not matched to a gene: 3. The CDR3 bases that were read are TGTGCCAGCAGCATGGGGGGGCTTAACCAAGAC. Protein: CASSMGGLNQD. In full, the CDR3 reads CASSMGGLNQDTQYF. Complete variable domain (other parts from reference TRBV3 and TRBJ2-5): GPKVLQIPSHQIIDMGQMVTLNCDPVSNHLYFYWYKQILGQQMEFLVNFYNGKVMEKSKLFKDQFSVERPDGSYFTLKIQPTALEDSAVYFCASSMGGLNQDTQYFGPGTRLLVL.

This clone showed up many times. Gene labels here are mouse ones. The read halts 4 residues ahead of the CDR3 end, with the missing end drawn from the germline J gene. The chain carries TRBV14 and TRBJ2-5; the D gene is possibly TRBD1 (6 bases). Germline values: CDR1 SGHDT, CDR2 FRDEAV. This CDR3 region has 13 residues. V lost 1 base to trimming and J lost 3 bases, with 6 bases between them. CDR3 bases read: TGTGCCAGCAGTTTCGGACAGCAAGAC. Translating it yields CASSFGQQD. The full-length CDR3 reads as CASSFGQQDTQYF.

Of note for this clone: Gene names refer to mouse genes. The CDR3 end is not reached by the read, which stops 4 residues before it; the germline J gene fills it in. The V call is TRBV12-1, the J call TRBJ2-5; TRBD2 matches 7 bases. The CDR3 length is 16 residues. Germline V lookup: CDR1 SGHSN, CDR2 HYEKVE. V was pared by 1 base and J by 2 bases, with 8 bases of the junction left unmatched. The CDR3 reads CASSLLGEFGQDTQYF. CDR3 DNA, as far as it was read: TGTGCCAGCTCTCTGCTGGGGGAGTTTGGCCAAGAC.

As for this clone: Gene names and germline refer to mouse. The CDR3 goes on 4 residues after the read ends, and that part is filled in from the germline J gene. The chain is built from TRBV19 and TRBJ1-1; D might be TRBD1 (6 bases). CDR3 size: 17 residues. The germline CDR1 and CDR2 sequences are FNHDT and SITEND (reference sequence). The covered CDR3 bases are TGTGCCAGCAGTTCCTCACGAAAACAGGGAAGGAGAGAA. Its translation is CASSSSRKQGRRE. The whole CDR3 sequence reads CASSSSRKQGRREEVFF.

In its sample, this clone was seen a few times. Mouse gene names apply. The CDR3 goes on 4 residues after the read ends, and that part is filled in from the germline J gene. V is TRBV13-3 and J is TRBJ1-2, with D possibly TRBD1 on 6 matching bases. The V gene lost 5 bases and the J gene lost 0 bases, with 11 bases spanning the gap. From germline, CDR1 is NNHDY and CDR2 SYVADS. The CDR3 is 14 residues long. Here the CDR3 reads CASSTGTSNSDYTF. The DNA read from the CDR3 is TGTGCCAGCAGCACCGGGACATCAAACTCC.

Remarks on this clone: Gene names and germline refer to mouse. The read stops 4 residues short of the end of the CDR3; the missing end is completed from the germline J gene. This chain joins TRBV13-1 and TRBJ1-2; tentatively, D is TRBD1 (6 bases). The CDR3 consists of 14 residues. V was clipped by 3 bases and J by 1 base, with 10 bases between them. Germline-derived CDR1 and CDR2 are NSHNY and SYGAGN. CDR3 region: CASSGRDINSDYTF. The CDR3 bases that were read are TGTGCCAGCAGTGGCCGGGACATAAACTCC.

To note about this clone: Germline and genes here are mouse. The CDR3 extends 3 residues past the end of the read, so its final part is completed from the germline J gene. The identical CDR3 is also encoded by other nucleotide sequences in the sample. The chain combines TRBV19 with TRBJ1-6; no firm D call. TRBJ1-6 has ORF status, its function being uncertain. This CDR3 spans 15 amino acids. The germline V gene has CDR1 FNHDT and CDR2 SITEND (reference sequence). V lost 2 bases, J lost 0 bases, and 6 bases lay in between. The CDR3 bases that were read are TGTGCCAGCAGTATGGGTAATTCCTATAATTCGCCC. As protein: CASSMGNSYNSP. In full, the CDR3 reads CASSMGNSYNSPLYF.

This clone was picked up a small number of times. Gene names denote mouse genes. The missing CDR3 end, 4 residues past where the read stops, is filled in from the germline J gene. The V call is TRBV17, the J call TRBJ2-1, with 9 bases identical to TRBD1. CDR1 is MNHDT and CDR2 is YYDKIL in the germline V gene. This CDR3 is built from 13 residues. The CDR3 is CASRPTGGAEQFF. CDR3 DNA, as far as it was read: TGTGCTAGCAGGCCGACAGGGGGGGCT.

For this clone: Mouse names are used for the genes. The sequenced fragment ends 4 residues before the CDR3 boundary, so the rest is inferred from the germline J gene. Distinct nucleotide sequences in the sample also encode this CDR3. V is TRBV5 and J is TRBJ2-7; 7 bases line up with TRBD1. Per germline, CDR1 LGHNA and CDR2 YNLKQL (reference sequence). Losses at the gene ends were 0 bases for V and 1 base for J; bases not matched to a gene: 3. This CDR3 comprises 15 residues. Partial CDR3 DNA: TGTGCCAGCAGCCAAGATGGCAGGGGGTCCTAT. It is translated as CASSQDGRGSY. The full CDR3 protein reads CASSQDGRGSYEQYF.

This clone was observed many times. Genes and germline are mouse. The observed sequence ends 4 residues before the CDR3 terminus, with the missing tail filled in from the germline J gene. Additional DNA sequences in this sample encode the identical CDR3. The rearrangement uses TRBV1 and TRBJ2-1; 9 bases map to TRBD2. The CDR3 extends over 15 amino acids. The germline V gene encodes CDR1 NSQYPW and CDR2 LRSPGD (reference sequence). J lost 1 base, V lost 2 bases, and 0 bases had no gene match. The covered CDR3 bases are TGCACCTGCAGTGCAACTGGGGGGAACTATGCT. Encoded protein: CTCSATGGNYA. The full CDR3 sequence reads CTCSATGGNYAEQFF.

This clone was observed a handful of times. Germline and genes: mouse. From the germline J gene comes the end of the CDR3, since the read stops 4 residues before it. The V call is TRBV13-3, the J call TRBJ2-5, with 8 nucleotides matching TRBD1. The V gene's germline CDR1 is NNHDY and CDR2 SYVADS. This CDR3 is built from 13 residues. CDR3 protein: CASSPQGADTQYF. The part of the CDR3 DNA that was read is TGTGCCAGCAGCCCCCAGGGGGCTGAC.

On this clone: Mouse names are used for the genes. The CDR3 extends 4 residues past the end of the read, so its final part is completed from the germline J gene. The V call is TRBV1, the J call TRBJ2-5; 9 nucleotides align to TRBD2. The CDR3 consists of 16 residues. After removal of 4 bases from V and 0 bases from J, the junction contained 5 bases not matched to a gene. Germline values: CDR1 NSQYPW, CDR2 LRSPGD (reference sequence). Incomplete CDR3 DNA: TGCACCTGCAGTGATCCCGGGACTGGGAACCAAGAC. This gives the protein CTCSDPGTGNQD. In full, the CDR3 reads CTCSDPGTGNQDTQYF.

This clone turned up a few times. Gene names refer to mouse genes. The CDR3 is cut off 4 residues early in the read; its end comes from the germline J gene. Other nucleotide sequences from this sample produce the same CDR3. The J gene is TRBJ1-1, the V gene TRBV19; D is unresolved. The germline V gene has CDR1 FNHDT and CDR2 SITEND (reference sequence). The CDR3 is 12 amino acids. The V gene lost 2 bases and the J gene lost 3 bases, with 5 bases spanning the gap. The CDR3 here is CASSIPDTEVFF. The CDR3 bases that were read are TGTGCCAGCAGTATCCCAGACACA.

On this clone: Gene names refer to mouse genes. The missing CDR3 end, 4 residues past where the read stops, is filled in from the germline J gene. The sample contains more than one DNA sequence encoding this CDR3. This chain uses TRBV1 with TRBJ2-1; 7 bases agree with TRBD2. Germline V gene lookup returns CDR1 NSQYPW and CDR2 LRSPGD (reference sequence). CDR3 length: 15 amino acids. The V and J ends lost 0 bases and 3 bases, in that order; junction bases with no gene match: 2. The CDR3 reads CTCSAELGSYAEQFF. Partial CDR3 DNA: TGCACCTGCAGTGCAGAACTGGGGTCCTATGCT.

This clone has ten or more counts. Genes and germline come from the mouse. The read ends 4 residues early relative to the CDR3; the germline J gene fills the gap. The same CDR3 can be traced to other DNA sequences in this sample. The rearrangement links TRBV5 to TRBJ2-1; 9 bases map to TRBD2. V lost 0 bases and J lost 1; bases outside the gene matches: 1. Germline values: CDR1 LGHNA, CDR2 YNLKQL (reference sequence). This CDR3 is 16 amino acids long. CDR3 amino acids: CASSQDWGGNYAEQFF. Partial CDR3 DNA: TGTGCCAGCAGCCAAGACTGGGGGGGGAACTATGCT.